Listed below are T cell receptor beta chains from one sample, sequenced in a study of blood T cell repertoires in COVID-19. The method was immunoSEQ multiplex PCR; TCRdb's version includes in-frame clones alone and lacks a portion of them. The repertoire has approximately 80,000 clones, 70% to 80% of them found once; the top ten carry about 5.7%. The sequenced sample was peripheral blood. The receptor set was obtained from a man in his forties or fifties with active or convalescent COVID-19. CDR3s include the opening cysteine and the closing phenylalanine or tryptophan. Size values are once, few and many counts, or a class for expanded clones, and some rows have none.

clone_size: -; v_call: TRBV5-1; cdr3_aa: CASSKDLKGETQYF
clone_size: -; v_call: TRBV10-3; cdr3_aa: CATRPGNTEAFF
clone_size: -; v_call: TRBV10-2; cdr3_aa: CASRGPLAKNIQYF
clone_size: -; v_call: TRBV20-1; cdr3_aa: CSASGGGAVGTGANVLTF
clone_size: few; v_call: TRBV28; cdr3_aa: CASSPQPAWSLSSYNSPLHF
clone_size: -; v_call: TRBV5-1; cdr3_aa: CASSPGQLKPTEAFF
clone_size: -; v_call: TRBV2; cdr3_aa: CASSEGLGPQHF
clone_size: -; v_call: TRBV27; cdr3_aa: CASSWAGLTYEQYF
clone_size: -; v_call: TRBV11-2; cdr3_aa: CASRPRGSYNSPLHF
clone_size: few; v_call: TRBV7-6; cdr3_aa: CASSLAGGANTDTQYF